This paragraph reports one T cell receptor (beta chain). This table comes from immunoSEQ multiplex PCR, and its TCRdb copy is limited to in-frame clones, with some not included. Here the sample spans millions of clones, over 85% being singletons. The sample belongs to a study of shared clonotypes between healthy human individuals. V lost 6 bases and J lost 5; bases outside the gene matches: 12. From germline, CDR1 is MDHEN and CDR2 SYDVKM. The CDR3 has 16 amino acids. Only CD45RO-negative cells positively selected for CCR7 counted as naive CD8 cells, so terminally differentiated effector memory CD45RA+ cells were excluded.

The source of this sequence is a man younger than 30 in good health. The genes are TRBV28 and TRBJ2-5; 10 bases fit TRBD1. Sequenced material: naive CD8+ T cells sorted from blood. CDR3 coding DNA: TGTGCCAGCAGGGTCCTCCGGGACAGGGGTGTTGAGACCCAGTACTTC. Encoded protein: CASRVLRDRGVETQYF.